This T cell receptor (beta chain) was identified in a study of blood T cells in healthy people across ages. The study, taken as a whole, reports: Significant beta diversity loss was already apparent by age 40, declining roughly linearly. When one million T cells were used, diversity estimates were thought to be underestimates.

Alongside a J-beta primer mix, a sample-barcoded 5' primer served in a second PCR lasting about 7 to 12 cycles. Tagging of each cDNA molecule was performed by a template-switch adaptor with 12 random nucleotides. One entry per CDR3 protein, called by TCRdb with MiXCR from the 5' RACE reads. The table records 1,800,000 or so distinct CDR3 sequences, around 40% of them present only once. J gave up 5 bases and V 6 bases, and 12 bases lay outside the gene matches. This CDR3 has 15 amino acids. Per germline, CDR1 LGHNA and CDR2 YNFKEQ. Isolated per sample were at least 7 million PBMCs. This clonotype has a handful of counts. Antigen: not known.

This receptor was taken from a human donor in good health. V and J are TRBV4-2 and TRBJ2-7; 8 bases align to TRBD1. Sequencing used blood. CDR3 residues: CASRFTDREINEQYF. DNA of the CDR3: TGTGCCAGCAGATTCACGGACAGGGAGATTAACGAGCAGTACTTC.